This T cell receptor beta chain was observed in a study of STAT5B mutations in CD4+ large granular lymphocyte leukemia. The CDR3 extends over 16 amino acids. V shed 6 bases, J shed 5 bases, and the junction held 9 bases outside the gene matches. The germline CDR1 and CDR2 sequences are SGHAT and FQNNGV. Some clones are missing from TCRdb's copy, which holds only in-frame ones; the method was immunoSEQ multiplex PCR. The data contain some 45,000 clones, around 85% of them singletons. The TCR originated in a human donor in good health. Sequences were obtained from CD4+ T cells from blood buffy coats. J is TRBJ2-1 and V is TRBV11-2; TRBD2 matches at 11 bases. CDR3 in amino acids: CASRPVAGGPHNEQFF. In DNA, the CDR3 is TGTGCCAGCAGACCTGTAGCGGGAGGGCCCCACAATGAGCAGTTCTTC.